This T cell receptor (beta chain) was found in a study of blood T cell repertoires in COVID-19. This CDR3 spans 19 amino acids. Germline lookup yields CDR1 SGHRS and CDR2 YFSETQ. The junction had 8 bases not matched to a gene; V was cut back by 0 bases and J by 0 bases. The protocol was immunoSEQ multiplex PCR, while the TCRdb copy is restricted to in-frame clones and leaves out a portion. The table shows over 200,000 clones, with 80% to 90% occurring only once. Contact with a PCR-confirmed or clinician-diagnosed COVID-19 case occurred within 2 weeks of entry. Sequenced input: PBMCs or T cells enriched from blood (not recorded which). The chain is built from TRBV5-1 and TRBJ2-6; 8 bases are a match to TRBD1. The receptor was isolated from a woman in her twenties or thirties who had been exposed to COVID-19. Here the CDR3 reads CASSLVPGQVISGANVLTF. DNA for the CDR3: TGCGCCAGCAGCTTGGTCCCGGGACAGGTAATCTCTGGGGCCAACGTCCTGACTTTC. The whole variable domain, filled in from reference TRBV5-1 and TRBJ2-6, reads KAGVTQTPRYLIKTRGQQVTLSCSPISGHRSVSWYQQTPGQGLQFLFEYFSETQRNKGNFPGRFSGRQFSNSRSEMNVSTLELGDSALYLCASSLVPGQVISGANVLTFGAGSRLTVL.